The 9 T cell receptor beta chains below all came from one sample that was sequenced in a study of OX40 agonist ivuxolimab in advanced cancers. Sequenced by immunoSEQ multiplex PCR; TCRdb stores in-frame clones only, minus some. The table includes about 63,000 clones, roughly nine tenths detected once. Here the sequenced sample was CD4+ or CD8+ T cells sorted from blood, taken in a trial of the OX40 agonist ivuxolimab. The source of these receptors is an adult with an advanced solid tumor such as melanoma, head and neck, liver or kidney cancer.

The V gene is TRBV19, the J gene TRBJ2-7, with D tentatively TRBD2 (5 bases). Trimming took 6 bases from V and 6 from J, leaving 9 bases between them. Germline CDR1 and CDR2: LNHDA and SQIVND (reference sequence). This CDR3 region has 11 residues. CDR3 nucleotides: TGTGCCAGTAGGGGAGCGCGCGAGCAGTACTTC. It is translated as CASRGAREQYF. The whole variable domain, remainder taken from reference TRBV19 and TRBJ2-7, is DGGITQSPKYLFRKEGQNVTLSCEQNLNHDAMYWYRQDPGQGLRLIYYSQIVNDFQKGDIAEGYSVSREKKESFPLTVTSAQKNPTAFYLCASRGAREQYFGPGTRLTVT.

The V and J genes are TRBV6-1 and TRBJ2-5, with D possibly being TRBD1 (6 bases). Germline CDR1 reads MNHNS; CDR2 reads SASEGT. This CDR3 is 14 amino acids long. Trimming removed 4 bases at V and 4 bases at J, with 13 bases between. DNA for the CDR3: TGTGCCAGCAGTGTAGGGGGAGTTCGAGAGACCCAGTACTTC. Its translation is CASSVGGVRETQYF.

With regard to this clone: At one boundary the junction diverges from the germline segment, which might be a read error. Other nucleotide sequences from this sample produce the same CDR3. The J gene is TRBJ2-2, the V gene TRBV19, with TRBD1 matching 10 bases. This CDR3 is built from 14 residues. Germline assignment: CDR1 LNHDA and CDR2 SQIVND (reference sequence). The CDR3 protein is CASRLTGGTGELFF. The DNA of the CDR3 is TGTGCCAGTAGACTGACAGGGGGCACCGGGGAGCTATTTTTT.

The rearrangement uses TRBV27 and TRBJ2-7, with 10 bases identical to TRBD1. Germline-derived CDR1 and CDR2 are MNHEY and SMNVEV (reference sequence). The CDR3 is 14 amino acids. With 3 bases clipped from V and 3 bases from J, the junction kept 2 bases outside the gene matches. The CDR3 DNA sequence: TGTGCCAGCAGTTTGGGGGACAGGGGCTACGAGCAGTACTTC. Translating gives CASSLGDRGYEQYF.

A word on this clone: Germline and junction disagree at one end, which may indicate a read error. The V gene is TRBV7-9, the J gene TRBJ2-1, with no clear D. CDR3 length equals 13 residues. Germline V lookup: CDR1 SEHNR, CDR2 FQNEAQ (reference sequence). In DNA, the CDR3 is TGTGCCAGCAGCTCTCATTGGTTTGGCGGTACCCTCTTC. It is translated as CASSSHWFGGTLF.

The chain combines TRBV5-8 with TRBJ2-7; D is tentatively TRBD1 or TRBD2 (5 bases each). CDR3 size: 14 residues. The germline gives CDR1 SGHTS, CDR2 YDEGEE. Trimming removed 3 bases from V and 5 bases from J, with 15 bases in between. The CDR3: CASSSLKGTDEQYF. In DNA, the CDR3 is TGTGCCAGCAGCTCGCTGAAGGGGACCGACGAGCAGTACTTC.

Of note for this clone: A read error may account for a junction end that differs from germline. The chain links TRBV12-5 to TRBJ2-2; tentatively, D is TRBD1 or TRBD2 (6 bases each). The CDR3 consists of 14 residues. The germline V gene has CDR1 LGHNT and CDR2 FRNRAP. CDR3 sequence (DNA): TGTGCTAGTGGTTGGGGGGCGAAAACCGGGGAGCTGTTTTTT. The encoded protein is CASGWGAKTGELFF.

This chain links TRBV27 with TRBJ2-2; no firm D call. The germline CDR1 and CDR2 sequences are MNHEY and SMNVEV (reference sequence). Trimming shortened V by 0 bases and J by 3 bases, and 14 bases separated the two germline ends. This CDR3 comprises 17 residues. This chain's CDR3 is CASSLSRADWYTGELFF. As DNA, the CDR3 is TGTGCCAGCAGTTTATCCCGGGCCGATTGGTACACCGGGGAGCTGTTTTTT.

The chain links TRBV30 to TRBJ1-1; tentatively, D is TRBD1 (5 bases). Germline V gene data show CDR1 as GTSNPN and CDR2 as SVGIG (reference sequence). This CDR3 region has 14 residues. Between the trimmed V and J ends, which lost 3 bases and 6 bases, there was a span of 17 bases. The CDR3 is CAWRGPAGSSEAFF. The CDR3 DNA follows: TGTGCCTGGAGAGGACCGGCAGGGAGCTCTGAAGCTTTCTTT.